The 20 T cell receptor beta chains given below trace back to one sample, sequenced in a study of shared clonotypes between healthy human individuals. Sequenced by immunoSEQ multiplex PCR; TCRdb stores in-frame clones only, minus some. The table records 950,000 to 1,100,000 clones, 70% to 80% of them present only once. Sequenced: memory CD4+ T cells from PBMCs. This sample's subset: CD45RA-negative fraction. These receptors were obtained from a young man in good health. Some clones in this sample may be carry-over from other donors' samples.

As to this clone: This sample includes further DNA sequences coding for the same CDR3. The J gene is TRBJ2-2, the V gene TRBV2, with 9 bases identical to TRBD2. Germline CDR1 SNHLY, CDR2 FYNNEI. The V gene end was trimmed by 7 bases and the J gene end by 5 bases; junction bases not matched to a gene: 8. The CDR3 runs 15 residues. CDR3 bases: TGTGCCAGCAAGTTAGCGGGAGATGTTACCGGGGAGCTGTTTTTT. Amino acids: CASKLAGDVTGELFF.

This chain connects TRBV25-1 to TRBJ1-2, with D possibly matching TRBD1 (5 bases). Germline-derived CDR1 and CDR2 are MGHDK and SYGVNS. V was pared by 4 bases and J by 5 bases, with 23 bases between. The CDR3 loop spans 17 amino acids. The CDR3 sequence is CASSGPLEDIGYYGYTF. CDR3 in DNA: TGTGCCAGCAGTGGTCCCCTCGAGGACATAGGGTATTATGGCTACACCTTC.

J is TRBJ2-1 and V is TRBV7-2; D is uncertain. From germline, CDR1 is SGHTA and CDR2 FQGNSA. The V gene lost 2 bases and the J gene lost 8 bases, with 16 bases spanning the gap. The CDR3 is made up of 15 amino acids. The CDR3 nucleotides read TGTGCCAGCAGCTTAAGGAAGGAAGGCAGCCATGAGCAGTTCTTC. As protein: CASSLRKEGSHEQFF.

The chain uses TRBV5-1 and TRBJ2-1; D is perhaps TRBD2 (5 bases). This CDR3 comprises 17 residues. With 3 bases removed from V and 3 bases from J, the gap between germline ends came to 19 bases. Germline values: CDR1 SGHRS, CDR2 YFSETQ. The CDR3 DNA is TGCGCCAGCAGCTCCTCCTCTAGCTGGCTAAACTACAATGAGCAGTTCTTC. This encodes CASSSSSSWLNYNEQFF.

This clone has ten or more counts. CDR3 in amino acids: CASRATGINEQYF. The CDR3, as DNA: TGTGCCAGCAGGGCGACCGGGATAAACGAGCAGTACTTC. The chain has TRBV6-1 and TRBJ2-7; a weak D match, TRBD2 (5 bases). CDR3 length: 13 amino acids. Looked up from germline, CDR1 is MNHNS and CDR2 is SASEGT. V gave up 6 bases and J gave up 5 bases, with 14 bases separating them.

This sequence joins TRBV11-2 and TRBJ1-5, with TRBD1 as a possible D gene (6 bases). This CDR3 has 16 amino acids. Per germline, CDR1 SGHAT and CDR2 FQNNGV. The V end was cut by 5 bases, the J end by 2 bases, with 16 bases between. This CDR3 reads CASSPRRDIGNQPQHF. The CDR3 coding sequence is TGTGCCAGCAGCCCGAGACGGGACATTGGCAATCAGCCCCAGCATTTT.

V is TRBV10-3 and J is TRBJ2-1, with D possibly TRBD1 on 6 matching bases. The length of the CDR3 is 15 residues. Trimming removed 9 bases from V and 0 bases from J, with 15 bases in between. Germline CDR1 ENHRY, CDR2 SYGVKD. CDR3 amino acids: CAMGAVRNSYNEQFF. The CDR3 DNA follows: TGTGCCATGGGGGCGGTACGTAACTCCTACAATGAGCAGTTCTTC.

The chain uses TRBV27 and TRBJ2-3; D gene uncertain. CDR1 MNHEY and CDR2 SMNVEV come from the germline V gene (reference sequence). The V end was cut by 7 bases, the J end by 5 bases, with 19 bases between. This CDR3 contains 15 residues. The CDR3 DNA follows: TGTGCCAGCACCTCTATAGGACGCCCAGGAGATACGCAGTATTTT. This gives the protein CASTSIGRPGDTQYF.

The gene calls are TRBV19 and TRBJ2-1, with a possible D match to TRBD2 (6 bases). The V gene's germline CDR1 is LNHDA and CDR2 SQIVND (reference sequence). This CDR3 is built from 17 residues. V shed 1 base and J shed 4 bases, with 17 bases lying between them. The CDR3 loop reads CASSIVSLAGSYNEQFF. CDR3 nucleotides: TGTGCCAGTAGTATAGTCTCCCTCGCGGGATCATACAATGAGCAGTTCTTC. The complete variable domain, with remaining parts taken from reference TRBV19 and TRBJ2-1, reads DGGITQSPKYLFRKEGQNVTLSCEQNLNHDAMYWYRQDPGQGLRLIYYSQIVNDFQKGDIAEGYSVSREKKESFPLTVTSAQKNPTAFYLCASSIVSLAGSYNEQFFGPGTRLTVL.

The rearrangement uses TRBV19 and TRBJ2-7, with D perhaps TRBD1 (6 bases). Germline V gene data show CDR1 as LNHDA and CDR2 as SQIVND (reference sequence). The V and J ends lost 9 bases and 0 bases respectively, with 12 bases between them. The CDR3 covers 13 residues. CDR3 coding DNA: TGTGCCAGCTCAGAGGACAGCTCCTACGAGCAGTACTTC. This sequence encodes CASSEDSSYEQYF.

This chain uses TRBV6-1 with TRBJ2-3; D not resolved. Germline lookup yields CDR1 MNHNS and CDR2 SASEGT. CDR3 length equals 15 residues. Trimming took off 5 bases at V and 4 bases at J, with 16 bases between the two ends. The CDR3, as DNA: TGTGCCAGCAGTTCCCCGGTTAGGGCACCAGATACGCAGTATTTT. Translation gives CASSSPVRAPDTQYF.

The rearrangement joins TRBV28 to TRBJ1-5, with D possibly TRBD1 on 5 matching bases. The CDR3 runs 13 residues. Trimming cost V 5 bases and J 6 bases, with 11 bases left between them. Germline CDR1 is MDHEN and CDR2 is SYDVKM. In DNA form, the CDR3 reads TGTGCCAGCAGTGGGGGGGGACGTCAGCCCCAGCATTTT. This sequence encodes CASSGGGRQPQHF.

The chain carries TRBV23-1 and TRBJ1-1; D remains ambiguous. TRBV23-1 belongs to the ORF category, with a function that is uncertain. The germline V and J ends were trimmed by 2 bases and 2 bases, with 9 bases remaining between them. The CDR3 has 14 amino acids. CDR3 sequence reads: CASSQRKANTEAFF. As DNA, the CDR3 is TGCGCCAGCAGTCAAAGGAAAGCAAACACTGAAGCTTTCTTT.

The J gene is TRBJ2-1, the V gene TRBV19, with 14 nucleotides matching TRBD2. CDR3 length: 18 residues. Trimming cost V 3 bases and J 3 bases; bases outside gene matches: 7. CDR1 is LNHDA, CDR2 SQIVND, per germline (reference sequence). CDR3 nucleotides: TGTGCCAGTAGTATGCCGGGACTAGCGGGAGTGGACTACAATGAGCAGTTCTTC. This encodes CASSMPGLAGVDYNEQFF.

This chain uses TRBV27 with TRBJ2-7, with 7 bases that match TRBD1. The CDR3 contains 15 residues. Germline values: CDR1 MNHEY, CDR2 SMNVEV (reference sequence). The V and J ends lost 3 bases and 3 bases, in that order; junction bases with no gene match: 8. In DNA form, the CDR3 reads TGTGCCAGCAGTTTCCGACAGGGATTGAGCTACGAGCAGTACTTC. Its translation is CASSFRQGLSYEQYF.

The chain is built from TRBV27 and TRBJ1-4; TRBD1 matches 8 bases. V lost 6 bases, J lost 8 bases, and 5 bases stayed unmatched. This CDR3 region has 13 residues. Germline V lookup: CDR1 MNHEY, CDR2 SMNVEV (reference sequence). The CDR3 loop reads CASRRTGSEKLFF. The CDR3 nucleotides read TGTGCCAGCAGACGGACAGGGTCGGAAAAACTGTTTTTT.

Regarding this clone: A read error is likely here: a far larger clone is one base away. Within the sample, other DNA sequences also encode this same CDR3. The CDR3 reads CAWDWNMNTEAFF. CDR3 nucleotide sequence: TGTGCTTGGGACTGGAACATGAACACTGAAGCTTTCTTT. The chain couples TRBV30 to TRBJ1-1; a possible D gene is TRBD1 (5 bases). In germline, CDR1 is GTSNPN, CDR2 SVGIG (reference sequence). CDR3 length: 13 residues.

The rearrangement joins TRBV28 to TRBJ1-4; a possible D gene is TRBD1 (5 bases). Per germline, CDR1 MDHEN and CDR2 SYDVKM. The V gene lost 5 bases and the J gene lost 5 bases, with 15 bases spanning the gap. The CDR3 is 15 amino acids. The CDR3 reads CASSPTGTGNEKLFF. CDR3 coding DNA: TGTGCCAGCAGTCCCACCGGGACGGGAAATGAAAAACTGTTTTTT. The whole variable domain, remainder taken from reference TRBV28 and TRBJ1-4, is DVKVTQSSRYLVKRTGEKVFLECVQDMDHENMFWYRQDPGLGLRLIYFSYDVKMKEKGDIPEGYSVSREKKERFSLILESASTNQTSMYLCASSPTGTGNEKLFFGSGTQLSVL.

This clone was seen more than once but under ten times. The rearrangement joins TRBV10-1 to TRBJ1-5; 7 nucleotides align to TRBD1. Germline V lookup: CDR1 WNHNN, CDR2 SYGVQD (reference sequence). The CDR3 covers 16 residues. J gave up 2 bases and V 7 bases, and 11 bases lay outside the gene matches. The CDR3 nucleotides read TGCGCCAGCACTCGCGGGGGGCAGGGGGGCAATCAGCCCCAGCATTTT. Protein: CASTRGGQGGNQPQHF.

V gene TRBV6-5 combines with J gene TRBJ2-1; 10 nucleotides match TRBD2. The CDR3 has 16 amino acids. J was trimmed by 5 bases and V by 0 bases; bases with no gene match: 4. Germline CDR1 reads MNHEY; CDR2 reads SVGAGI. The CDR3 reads CASSYSASGGDNEQFF. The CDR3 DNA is TGTGCCAGCAGTTACTCGGCTAGCGGGGGAGACAATGAGCAGTTCTTC.